Below, 32 T cell receptor beta chains from the same sample are listed, as sequenced in a study of blood T cell repertoires in COVID-19. The method was immunoSEQ multiplex PCR; TCRdb's version includes in-frame clones alone and lacks a portion of them. The top ten clones hold approximately 9% of a sample with 140,000 to 150,000 clones, 84% of them seen once. The material sequenced was peripheral blood. These receptor sequences come from a man in his thirties or forties with COVID-19, enrolled during active disease.

The chain carries TRBV10-3 and TRBJ1-2, with 8 bases that match TRBD1. J gave up 2 bases and V 7 bases, and 6 bases lay outside the gene matches. Germline V lookup: CDR1 ENHRY, CDR2 SYGVKD. This CDR3 contains 14 residues. For the CDR3, the DNA is TGTGCCATCACCATGACAGGGGACAACTATGGCTACACCTTC. This gives the protein CAITMTGDNYGYTF.

The rearrangement links TRBV6-5 to TRBJ2-1; 7 bases match TRBD2. There are 12 residues in the CDR3. The germline CDR1 and CDR2 sequences are MNHEY and SVGAGI. Losses at the gene ends were 7 bases for V and 7 bases for J; bases not matched to a gene: 4. The CDR3, as DNA: TGTGCCAGCACCCCCGGGGGGAATGAGCAGTTCTTC. Translating it yields CASTPGGNEQFF.

The genes are TRBV5-1 and TRBJ1-2; possible D gene TRBD1, 5 bases. Trimming took off 1 base at V and 8 bases at J, with 15 bases between the two ends. This CDR3 contains 14 residues. From germline, CDR1 is SGHRS and CDR2 YFSETQ. The CDR3 DNA follows: TGCGCCAGCAGCTTGAGTTTGGCAGGGAAAGGCTACACCTTC. Residues: CASSLSLAGKGYTF.

The chain couples TRBV10-3 to TRBJ2-5; TRBD2 aligns across 11 bases. Germline CDR1 and CDR2: ENHRY and SYGVKD. V lost 10 bases and J lost 3; bases outside the gene matches: 7. This CDR3 has 14 residues. In DNA form, the CDR3 reads TGTGCCACAACCGGGACTAGCGGAAAAGAGACCCAGTACTTC. Translating it yields CATTGTSGKETQYF.

The rearrangement links TRBV3-1 (or the pseudogene TRBV3-2) to TRBJ1-1; 7 bases fit TRBD1. Germline assignment: CDR1 LGHDT and CDR2 YNNKEL (reference sequence). The CDR3 runs to 15 residues. V was pared by 3 bases and J by 1 base, with 5 bases of the junction left unmatched. CDR3 protein: CASSQGDRGNTEAFF. CDR3 sequence (DNA): TGTGCCAGCAGCCAGGGGGACAGAGGGAACACTGAAGCTTTCTTT.

This clone was counted between two and nine times. The chain couples TRBV11-2 to TRBJ1-1; weak D call: TRBD1 (5 bases). The germline CDR1 and CDR2 sequences are SGHAT and FQNNGV. V lost 7 bases, J lost 3 bases, and 30 bases lay in between. The CDR3 sequence is 19 residues long. The CDR3 DNA is TGTGCCAGCAAGCAACCCCGCCGTAGGGGTCCGGATTATGACACTGAAGCTTTCTTT. It specifies CASKQPRRRGPDYDTEAFF. Full variable domain (remainder filled in from reference TRBV11-2 and TRBJ1-1): EAGVAQSPRYKIIEKRQSVAFWCNPISGHATLYWYQQILGQGPKLLIQFQNNGVVDDSQLPKDRFSAERLKGVDSTLKIQPAKLEDSAVYLCASKQPRRRGPDYDTEAFFGQGTRLTVV.

The chain combines TRBV19 with TRBJ2-5, with 11 nucleotides matching TRBD2. CDR1 and CDR2 (germline): LNHDA, SQIVND (reference sequence). V lost 3 bases and J lost 1; bases outside the gene matches: 4. The length of the CDR3 is 16 residues. CDR3 loop: CASSIPGTSGQETQYF. CDR3 nucleotides: TGTGCCAGTAGTATTCCCGGGACTAGCGGCCAAGAGACCCAGTACTTC.

Turning to this clone: The junction does not match germline at one end; this may be a read error. The CDR3 region is CAWETGTGTDF. CDR3 DNA sequence: TGTGCCTGGGAGACCGGGACAGGGACGGATTTT. The chain is built from TRBV30 and TRBJ1-3, with 9 bases identical to TRBD1. CDR1 and CDR2 (germline): GTSNPN, SVGIG (reference sequence). CDR3 length: 11 residues.

The J gene is TRBJ2-1, the V gene TRBV19; 10 nucleotides align to TRBD1. Germline assignment: CDR1 LNHDA and CDR2 SQIVND (reference sequence). CDR3 size: 16 residues. With V trimmed by 4 bases and J by 0 bases, 3 bases remained unmatched. The CDR3 loop reads CASSSRTGGSYNEQFF. The CDR3 nucleotides are TGTGCCAGTAGTAGCCGGACAGGGGGCTCCTACAATGAGCAGTTCTTC.

The V and J genes are TRBV12-3 or TRBV12-4 and TRBJ1-6; D is unclear. V dropped 1 base and J dropped 10 bases, with 8 bases sitting between them. This CDR3 has 13 amino acids. The CDR3 region is CASSLGGRSPLHF. The CDR3 bases are TGTGCCAGCAGTTTAGGTGGCAGGTCACCCCTCCACTTT.

This chain links TRBV28 with TRBJ1-1; tentatively, D is TRBD1 (5 bases). The CDR3 has 16 amino acids. V was cut by 6 bases and J by 1 base, with 18 bases left in between. Germline V lookup: CDR1 MDHEN, CDR2 SYDVKM. CDR3 sequence: CASSLPGEIQNTEAFF. The CDR3 bases are TGTGCCAGCAGCCTACCGGGGGAGATACAGAACACTGAAGCTTTCTTT.

The V call is TRBV2, the J call TRBJ1-2; 7 bases align to TRBD1. Losses at the gene ends were 7 bases for V and 2 bases for J; bases not matched to a gene: 7. The CDR3 runs to 14 residues. Germline lookup yields CDR1 SNHLY and CDR2 FYNNEI. The CDR3 loop is CASKPLTGNYGYTF. The CDR3 nucleotides are TGTGCCAGCAAGCCTTTGACAGGGAACTATGGCTACACCTTC.

In DNA form, the CDR3 reads TGCGCCAGCAGCTTGGACAGGCCGACTTCGAACACTGAAGCTTTCTTT. It encodes CASSLDRPTSNTEAFF. V usage is TRBV5-1 and J usage is TRBJ1-1; D possibly corresponds to TRBD1 (5 bases). Trimming took 0 bases from V and 1 from J, leaving 13 bases between them. The CDR3 totals 16 residues. Germline values: CDR1 SGHRS, CDR2 YFSETQ.

The rearrangement uses TRBV6-5 and TRBJ1-4, with D perhaps matching TRBD1 (5 bases). Germline V gene lookup returns CDR1 MNHEY and CDR2 SVGAGI. Deletions cut 0 bases from V and 4 bases from J, with 9 bases between. CDR3 length: 15 residues. The CDR3 DNA reads as TGTGCCAGCAGTTACTCAGGGGCAGATAATGAAAAACTGTTTTTT. Its protein is CASSYSGADNEKLFF.

The chain recombines TRBV27 with TRBJ2-2; 7 positions agree with TRBD2. Germline lookup yields CDR1 MNHEY and CDR2 SMNVEV (reference sequence). The CDR3 loop spans 13 amino acids. J lost 5 bases, V lost 5 bases, and 2 bases had no gene match. The CDR3 nucleotides read TGTGCCAGCAGTGGGGGGGTGACCGGGGAGCTGTTTTTT. It encodes CASSGGVTGELFF.

The chain is built from TRBV24-1 and TRBJ2-5; TRBD1 might be the D (6 bases). Germline CDR1 KGHDR, CDR2 SFDVKD. The CDR3 is 14 residues long. Trimming removed 7 bases from V and 4 bases from J, with 15 bases in between. CDR3 in amino acids: CATRGAGFAETQYF. The CDR3 nucleotides read TGTGCCACCAGGGGGGCAGGATTCGCAGAGACCCAGTACTTC.

This chain connects TRBV11-2 to TRBJ2-1; tentatively, D is TRBD2 (6 bases). The CDR3 is made up of 13 amino acids. Germline loops: CDR1 SGHAT, CDR2 FQNNGV. V lost 0 bases and J lost 9, with 9 bases in between. The CDR3: CASSLDRGSEQFF. The CDR3 DNA follows: TGTGCCAGCAGCTTAGATCGGGGGAGTGAGCAGTTCTTC.

J is TRBJ2-1 and V is TRBV6-1, with unresolved D. V gave up 0 bases and J gave up 0 bases, with 9 bases separating them. Per germline, CDR1 MNHNS and CDR2 SASEGT. The length of the CDR3 is 16 residues. CDR3 DNA: TGTGCCAGCAGTGAAGCCTCGTACAACTCCTACAATGAGCAGTTCTTC. It specifies CASSEASYNSYNEQFF.

In regard to this clone: One junction end does not reproduce the germline sequence, and a read error may be involved. The rearrangement joins TRBV4-1 to TRBJ2-7; 9 bases match TRBD2. The CDR3 covers 14 residues. The germline V gene encodes CDR1 MGHRA and CDR2 YSYEKL. CDR3 residues: CASSHPPAGGPISF. In DNA form, the CDR3 reads TGCGCCAGCAGCCACCCCCCAGCGGGAGGCCCAATCAGCTTC.

The chain carries TRBV5-1 and TRBJ2-5; 7 bases are a match to TRBD1. The CDR3 contains 13 residues. Germline values: CDR1 SGHRS, CDR2 YFSETQ. The V gene end was trimmed by 4 bases and the J gene end by 4 bases; junction bases not matched to a gene: 4. The DNA of the CDR3 is TGCGCCAGCAGCCGACAGGGCGGAGAGACCCAGTACTTC. Translation gives CASSRQGGETQYF.

The V and J genes are TRBV11-2 and TRBJ1-1, with D uncertain. Trimming pared 5 bases from V and 4 bases from J, leaving 11 bases between. The CDR3 extends over 13 amino acids. In germline, CDR1 is SGHAT, CDR2 FQNNGV. The CDR3 sequence: CASSPRLGTEAFF. The CDR3 region has the DNA TGTGCCAGCAGCCCCAGGTTGGGCACTGAAGCTTTCTTT.

The chain combines TRBV2 with TRBJ2-5, with a weak D call TRBD1 (6 bases). The V gene lost 3 bases and the J gene lost 3 bases, with 20 bases spanning the gap. The CDR3 is made up of 17 amino acids. Germline-derived CDR1 and CDR2 are SNHLY and FYNNEI. The CDR3 DNA reads TGTGCCAGCAGTGATAGGTCCGTAGCAGGGGTAAAAGAGACCCAGTACTTC. Translated: CASSDRSVAGVKETQYF.

The rearrangement uses TRBV3-1 (or the pseudogene TRBV3-2) and TRBJ1-1; D perhaps matches TRBD1 (5 bases). Trimming removed 3 bases from V and 1 base from J, with 12 bases in between. CDR3 length equals 15 residues. The germline gives CDR1 LGHDT, CDR2 YNNKEL (reference sequence). CDR3 nucleotides: TGTGCCAGCAGCCACAATCCGACAGCGAACACTGAAGCTTTCTTT. Translating it yields CASSHNPTANTEAFF.

This clone was counted a single time. The V call is TRBV4-1, the J call TRBJ2-5, with a possible D match to TRBD1 (5 bases). Per the germline V gene, CDR1 is MGHRA and CDR2 is YSYEKL. V lost 6 bases and J 3 bases, leaving 17 bases between the germline ends. This CDR3 contains 15 residues. The CDR3 DNA is TGCGCCAGCAGTCCGACCCCTGGCAGGGAAGAGACCCAGTACTTC. It translates to CASSPTPGREETQYF.

The chain combines TRBV6-1 with TRBJ2-7, with D tentatively TRBD2 (6 bases). The CDR3 runs 14 residues. Looked up from germline, CDR1 is MNHNS and CDR2 is SASEGT. Trimming took 2 bases from V and 4 from J, leaving 12 bases between them. The CDR3 sequence: CASSESGRGYEQYF. CDR3 in DNA: TGTGCCAGCAGTGAATCAGGGCGGGGATACGAGCAGTACTTC.

This clone was found a few times. This chain joins TRBV7-8 and TRBJ2-7, with TRBD2 identical over 10 bases. The V gene's germline CDR1 is SGHVS and CDR2 FQNEAQ. This CDR3 has 16 residues. With V trimmed by 6 bases and J by 3 bases, 11 bases remained unmatched. CDR3 protein: CASRRTSGQGGYEQYF. As DNA, the CDR3 is TGTGCCAGCAGGCGGACTAGCGGACAAGGTGGCTACGAGCAGTACTTC.

The V call is TRBV27, the J call TRBJ1-1, with a weak D call TRBD1 (5 bases). Germline V gene data show CDR1 as MNHEY and CDR2 as SMNVEV (reference sequence). This CDR3 has 14 amino acids. Trimming pared 5 bases from V and 1 base from J, leaving 11 bases between. The CDR3 spells CASSRGWGNTEAFF. CDR3 coding DNA: TGTGCCAGCAGTAGGGGATGGGGGAACACTGAAGCTTTCTTT.

This clone was recorded once. The chain joins TRBV6-1 to TRBJ1-2, with a possible D match to TRBD1 (5 bases). The V gene's germline CDR1 is MNHNS and CDR2 SASEGT. This CDR3 spans 16 amino acids. V was pared by 2 bases and J by 4 bases, with 17 bases between. Here the CDR3 reads CASSEYEGQGGYGYTF. In DNA, the CDR3 is TGTGCCAGCAGTGAATATGAGGGCCAGGGAGGCTATGGCTACACCTTC.

The chain is built from TRBV19 and TRBJ1-1, with 7 bases identical to TRBD1. After removal of 3 bases from V and 2 bases from J, the junction contained 12 bases not matched to a gene. Germline lookup yields CDR1 LNHDA and CDR2 SQIVND (reference sequence). The CDR3 loop spans 17 amino acids. The CDR3 sequence: CASSIPLQGGSNTEAFF. In DNA form, the CDR3 reads TGTGCCAGTAGTATTCCTCTACAAGGGGGCTCTAACACTGAAGCTTTCTTT.

The chain recombines TRBV5-6 with TRBJ2-7, with a tentative D call TRBD1 (6 bases). Trimming took 3 bases from V and 5 from J, leaving 15 bases between them. This CDR3 is built from 14 residues. CDR1 and CDR2 from the germline V gene are SGHDT and YYEEEE. CDR3 sequence: CASSSRLRGHEQYF. CDR3 nucleotide sequence: TGTGCCAGCAGCTCCCGGCTCAGGGGACACGAGCAGTACTTC.

The rearrangement joins TRBV27 to TRBJ1-5; 9 bases are shared with TRBD1. The CDR3 length is 14 residues. CDR1 and CDR2 from the germline V gene are MNHEY and SMNVEV (reference sequence). V gave up 10 bases and J gave up 1 base; unmatched junction bases: 5. In nucleotides, the CDR3 is TGTGCCACCCGACAGGGGGGAAGCAATCAGCCCCAGCATTTT. Amino acid sequence: CATRQGGSNQPQHF.

This clone was recorded only once. J is TRBJ2-7 and V is TRBV4-1, with 12 bases identical to TRBD2. Trimming at V came to 4 bases and at J to 6 bases, leaving 7 bases not matched to a gene. CDR1 MGHRA and CDR2 YSYEKL come from the germline V gene. The CDR3 has 15 residues. CDR3: CASSLGASGRGEQYF. CDR3 sequence (DNA): TGCGCCAGCAGCCTGGGAGCTAGCGGGAGGGGCGAGCAGTACTTC.